This T cell receptor (beta chain) was profiled in a study of human T cells and chemical hapten exposure. For the study at large: 2% DPC was applied to 2 cm by 2 cm of upper inner arm skin for sensitization. Enrolled patients were predominantly female and had alopecia areata, totalis or universalis.

Via MiXCR, TCRdb re-called the RACE reads, giving one row per CDR3 protein. The sample records 85,000 to 100,000 distinct CDR3 sequences, roughly an eighth being singletons. This clonotype was observed many times. Time point in this sample: patch test 1, 2 weeks after DPC sensitization. Treatment defined: therapeutic diphenylcyclopropenone sensitization with weekly scalp DPC. The CDR3 spans 18 residues. Germline values: CDR1 MNHEY, CDR2 SVGAGI. Trimming stripped 6 bases from V and 4 bases from J, with 24 bases between. The clonotype comes from a woman in her 40s with alopecia areata. Some clones in this sample may be carry-over from other donors' samples. V is TRBV6-5 and J is TRBJ2-2, with D possibly matching TRBD2 (6 bases). Source: whole blood, taken in connection with sensitization to the hapten diphenylcyclopropenone (DPC). The chain's CDR3 is CASRLISGTLISTGELFF. The CDR3 nucleotides read TGTGCCAGCAGATTGATATCCGGGACTCTAATCTCCACCGGGGAGCTGTTTTTT.